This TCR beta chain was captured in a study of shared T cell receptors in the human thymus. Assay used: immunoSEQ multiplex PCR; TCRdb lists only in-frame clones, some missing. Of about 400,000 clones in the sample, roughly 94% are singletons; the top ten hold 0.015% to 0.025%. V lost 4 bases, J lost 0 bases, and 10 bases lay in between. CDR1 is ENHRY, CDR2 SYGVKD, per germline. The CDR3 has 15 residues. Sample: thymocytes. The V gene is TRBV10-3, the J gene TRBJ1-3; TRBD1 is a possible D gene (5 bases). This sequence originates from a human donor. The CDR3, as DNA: TGTGCCATCAGTGGGGACGCGCACTCTGGAAACACCATATATTTT. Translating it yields CAISGDAHSGNTIYF.